This TCR beta chain came from a study of identical twins. Notes on the study in general: Insertions ran lower in abundant cord blood beta clonotypes, though not in memory repertoires. Models underestimated TCR alpha sharing (out-of-frame) in monozygotic twins.

Unique molecular identifiers were present on cDNA, and template switching added a universal primer site. TCRdb fed the 5' RACE reads into MiXCR, producing one record per CDR3 protein. The sample yields under 450,000 distinct CDR3 sequences, about a fifth seen once. This clonotype was seen at least ten times. Its antigen is unknown. V was pared by 6 bases and J by 0 bases, with 12 bases between. The CDR3 totals 15 residues. Material for sequencing was naive T cells sorted from blood. The chain is built from TRBV12-3 or TRBV12-4 and TRBJ2-4, with TRBD1 as a possible D gene (6 bases). The sequence derives from a middle-aged man in good health. CDR3 protein: CASRRDTLAKNIQYF. In DNA form, the CDR3 reads TGTGCCAGCAGACGGGACACGCTAGCCAAAAACATTCAGTACTTC.